The clone carrying this T cell receptor (beta chain) has ten or more counts. Inclusion characteristics of ophthalmopathy patients comprised a Clinical Activity Score of at least 3, a NOSPECS grade of at least 4, and duration under 3 months. Clinical symptoms, serum thyroxine, TRAb, thyroid ultrasound and orbital computed tomography informed diagnoses. Trimming stripped 8 bases from V and 1 base from J, with 9 bases between. CDR3 size: 13 residues. This record comes from a study of T cells in Graves' hyperthyroidism and ophthalmopathy. Amplification of TCR beta CDR3 regions was performed using RNA transcripts as template. The TCR CDR3 first-round RT-PCR relied on the HTBI primer set. TCRdb redid the calling of the multiplex PCR reads with MiXCR, one entry per CDR3 protein. The sample shows about 400,000 distinct CDR3 sequences, over 11% of them seen only once.

The chain is built from TRBV12-3 or TRBV12-4 and TRBJ2-1; D might be TRBD2 (6 bases). This receptor was taken from a man aged 50-59 years with Graves' ophthalmopathy. Material for sequencing was blood. In DNA, the CDR3 is TGTGCCAGCGGCCGGGGGTCCTACAATGAGCAGTTCTTC. It is translated as CASGRGSYNEQFF.